This T cell receptor beta chain was identified in a study of CD8 T cells in ankylosing spondylitis. TCRdb reprocessed the 5' RACE reads via MiXCR and lists one record per CDR3 protein. Here the sample spans some 220,000 distinct CDR3 sequences, 7.5% to 9.5% being singletons. This CDR3 is 10 amino acids long. This clonotype was counted ten times or more. This clonotype originated in a female donor with ankylosing spondylitis or in good health (not recorded which). The sample consisted of blood, either unsorted or a sorted T cell fraction (not recorded which). This rearrangement joins TRBV21-1 to TRBJ2-7; the table's D call, TRBD1, was not checked against the DNA. TRBV21-1 is a known pseudogene. The CDR3 sequence is CASSDGTQYF. CDR3 nucleotides: TGTGCCAGCAGCGACGGGACGCAGTACTTC.